The 15 T cell receptor beta chains below were found in one sample sequenced in a study of Graves' ophthalmopathy and Graves' hyperthyroidism. The TCR beta CDR3 regions underwent amplification from RNA transcripts. RT-PCR with HTBI primers came first, then second-round multiplex PCR. TCRdb used MiXCR to reprocess the multiplex PCR reads, holding one entry per CDR3 protein. This sample has about 170,000 distinct CDR3 sequences, with 30% to 45% found just once. The specimen sequenced was peripheral blood. Every receptor here comes from a woman aged 40 to 50 with Graves' ophthalmopathy.

This clonotype was recorded many times. This chain uses TRBV5-4 with TRBJ1-2; no reliable D call. The ends were cut back, 2 bases at V and 2 bases at J, with 19 bases in the middle. From germline, CDR1 is SGHNT and CDR2 YYREEE (reference sequence). CDR3 length equals 17 residues. The CDR3 coding sequence is TGTGCCAGCAGCTTAATTCAACGGTCACGGACCAACTATGGCTACACCTTC. This gives the protein CASSLIQRSRTNYGYTF.

This sequence joins TRBV28 and TRBJ1-6, with 9 bases aligning to TRBD1. This CDR3 comprises 15 residues. CDR1 is MDHEN and CDR2 is SYDVKM in the germline V gene. Trimming at V came to 1 base and at J to 10 bases, leaving 5 bases not matched to a gene. In DNA, the CDR3 is TGTGCCAGCAGTTTATTCGGACAGGGGAGATCACCCCTCCACTTT. Translating it yields CASSLFGQGRSPLHF.

This rearrangement joins TRBV19 to TRBJ1-6; TRBD1 might be the D (5 bases). The V end lost 4 bases, the J end lost 8 bases, and 6 bases lay between the germline ends. Germline V gives CDR1 LNHDA, CDR2 SQIVND (reference sequence). This CDR3 comprises 12 residues. The CDR3 sequence: CASSTGYSPLHF. CDR3 nucleotides: TGTGCCAGTAGTACAGGGTATTCACCCCTCCACTTT.

The sample holds many counts of this clonotype. The rearrangement links TRBV12-3 or TRBV12-4 to TRBJ2-7, with 7 bases identical to TRBD2. The ends lost 3 bases at V and 7 bases at J; junction bases unmatched: 15. The CDR3 runs 16 residues. CDR3 loop: CASSFGLFAGAREQYF. CDR3 in DNA: TGTGCCAGCAGTTTTGGGCTATTTGCGGGAGCCAGGGAGCAGTACTTC.

Many counts were recorded for this clonotype. The V gene is TRBV3-1, the J gene TRBJ2-7; 10 bases are shared with TRBD1. The V segment lost 4 bases and the J segment 3 bases; nucleotides outside the gene matches: 6. The CDR3 loop spans 15 amino acids. Germline V lookup: CDR1 LGHDT, CDR2 YNNKEL (reference sequence). This chain's CDR3 is CASSPTTGGHYEQYF. The DNA for the CDR3 is TGTGCCAGCAGCCCGACGACAGGGGGCCACTACGAGCAGTACTTC.

This clonotype was observed a handful of times. The chain uses TRBV28 and TRBJ1-1; 7 positions match TRBD1. CDR3 size: 15 residues. V dropped 11 bases and J dropped 5; count of bases not matched to a gene: 17. The germline CDR1 and CDR2 sequences are MDHEN and SYDVKM. CDR3 loop: CAAGREGARRTEAFF. CDR3 bases: TGTGCCGCCGGAAGGGAGGGGGCCCGGAGGACTGAAGCTTTCTTT.

This sequence joins TRBV28 and TRBJ1-2; 7 bases match TRBD1. The CDR3 has 13 residues. Germline V lookup: CDR1 MDHEN, CDR2 SYDVKM. V was clipped by 5 bases and J by 6 bases; unmatched bases: 6. The CDR3, as DNA: TGTGCCAGCAGTCGACAGGGTGTCAATGGCTACACCTTC. Protein: CASSRQGVNGYTF.

This clonotype was seen at least ten times. The genes are TRBV7-3 and TRBJ2-2, with D unclear. The CDR3 covers 13 residues. CDR1 and CDR2 from the germline V gene are SGHTA and FQGTGA. Trimming pared 6 bases from V and 4 bases from J, leaving 9 bases between. CDR3 in amino acids: CASSPHGTGELFF. The CDR3 DNA reads TGTGCCAGCAGTCCCCACGGCACCGGGGAGCTGTTTTTT.

This clonotype showed up many times. The chain links TRBV12-3 or TRBV12-4 to TRBJ1-3, with TRBD1 identical over 10 bases. J lost 2 bases, V lost 6 bases, and 1 base had no gene match. This CDR3 contains 14 residues. The CDR3 region is CASRTGGTGNTIYF. DNA of the CDR3: TGTGCCAGCAGGACAGGGGGCACTGGAAACACCATATATTTT.

This clonotype has a count of ten or more. The chain is built from TRBV29-1 and TRBJ2-7, with D possibly TRBD1 on 5 matching bases. The CDR3 length is 12 residues. Germline values: CDR1 SQVTM, CDR2 ANQGSEA. V lost 5 bases to trimming and J lost 5 bases, with 13 bases between them. The CDR3 protein is CSVFGQGNEQYF. The CDR3 region has the DNA TGCAGCGTTTTCGGGCAGGGCAACGAGCAGTACTTC.

The chain uses TRBV6-1 and TRBJ2-7; the match to TRBD2 covers 15 bases. Per the germline V gene, CDR1 is MNHNS and CDR2 is SASEGT. The CDR3 contains 17 residues. V lost 7 bases and J lost 0; bases outside the gene matches: 7. The CDR3 region has the DNA TGTGCCAGCACCGGGACTAGCGGGAGGCCCCGCTCCTACGAGCAGTACTTC. Protein product: CASTGTSGRPRSYEQYF.

The chain links TRBV27 to TRBJ1-1, with no clear D. The CDR3 has 14 residues. Trimming shortened V by 5 bases and J by 0 bases, and 10 bases separated the two germline ends. Per germline, CDR1 MNHEY and CDR2 SMNVEV (reference sequence). CDR3 DNA: TGTGCCAGCAGTCTCCGGAAGCTGAACACTGAAGCTTTCTTT. This encodes CASSLRKLNTEAFF.

This clonotype was observed at least ten times. The V call is TRBV12-3 or TRBV12-4, the J call TRBJ1-6; TRBD1 aligns across 7 bases. Trimming took 3 bases from V and 6 from J; bases not matched to a gene: 2. CDR3 size: 14 residues. The CDR3 DNA follows: TGTGCCAGCAGTTTTGGGACAGCTAATTCACCCCTCCACTTT. Translated, it gives CASSFGTANSPLHF.

This clonotype has a handful of counts. The chain links TRBV11-2 to TRBJ2-5; D unclear. The V end was cut by 4 bases, the J end by 4 bases, with 19 bases between. In germline, CDR1 is SGHAT, CDR2 FQNNGV. The CDR3 is 16 residues long. The CDR3 spells CASSSSVADVGETQYF. The CDR3 region has the DNA TGTGCCAGCAGCTCGTCCGTGGCAGACGTTGGAGAGACCCAGTACTTC. Full variable domain (missing parts from reference TRBV11-2 and TRBJ2-5): EAGVAQSPRYKIIEKRQSVAFWCNPISGHATLYWYQQILGQGPKLLIQFQNNGVVDDSQLPKDRFSAERLKGVDSTLKIQPAKLEDSAVYLCASSSSVADVGETQYFGPGTRLLVL.

The rearrangement links TRBV6-1 to TRBJ1-2; a weak D match, TRBD1 (5 bases). The V gene's germline CDR1 is MNHNS and CDR2 SASEGT. Trimming took off 6 bases at V and 0 bases at J, with 11 bases between the two ends. There are 14 residues in the CDR3. The CDR3 sequence is CASRGDYPNYGYTF. The CDR3 DNA reads TGTGCCAGCAGGGGGGACTACCCTAACTATGGCTACACCTTC.